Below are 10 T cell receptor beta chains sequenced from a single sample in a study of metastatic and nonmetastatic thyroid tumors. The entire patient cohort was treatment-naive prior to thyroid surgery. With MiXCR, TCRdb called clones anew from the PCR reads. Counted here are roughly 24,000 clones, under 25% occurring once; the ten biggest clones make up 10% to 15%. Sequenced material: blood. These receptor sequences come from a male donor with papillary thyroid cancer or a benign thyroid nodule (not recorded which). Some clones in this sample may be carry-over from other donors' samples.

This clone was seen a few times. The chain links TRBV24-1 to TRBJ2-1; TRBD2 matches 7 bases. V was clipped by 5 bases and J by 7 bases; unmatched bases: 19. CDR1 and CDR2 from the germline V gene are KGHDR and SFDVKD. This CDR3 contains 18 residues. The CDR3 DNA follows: TGTGCCACCAGTGCTGCTACTAGCGAGTTCCGTATGAGTAATGAGCAGTTCTTC. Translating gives CATSAATSEFRMSNEQFF.

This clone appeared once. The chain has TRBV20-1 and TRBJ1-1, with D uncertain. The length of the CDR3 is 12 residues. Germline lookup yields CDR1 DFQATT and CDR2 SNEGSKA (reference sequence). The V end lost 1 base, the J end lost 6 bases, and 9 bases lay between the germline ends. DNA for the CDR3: TGCAGTGCTAGAGTGGATGGCGCTGAAGCTTTCTTT. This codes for CSARVDGAEAFF.

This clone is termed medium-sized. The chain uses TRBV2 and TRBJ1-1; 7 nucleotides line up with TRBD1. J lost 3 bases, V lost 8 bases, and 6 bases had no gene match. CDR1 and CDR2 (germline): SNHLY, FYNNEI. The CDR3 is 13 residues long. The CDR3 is CASELQGDTEAFF. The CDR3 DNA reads TGTGCCAGCGAACTCCAGGGGGACACTGAAGCTTTCTTT.

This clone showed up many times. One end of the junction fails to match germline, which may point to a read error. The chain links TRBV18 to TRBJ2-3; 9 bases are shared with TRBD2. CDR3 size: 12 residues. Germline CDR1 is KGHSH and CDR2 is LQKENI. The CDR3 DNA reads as TGTGCCAGCTCACGGGGACTAGCAGGGGCGAATTTT. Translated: CASSRGLAGANF.

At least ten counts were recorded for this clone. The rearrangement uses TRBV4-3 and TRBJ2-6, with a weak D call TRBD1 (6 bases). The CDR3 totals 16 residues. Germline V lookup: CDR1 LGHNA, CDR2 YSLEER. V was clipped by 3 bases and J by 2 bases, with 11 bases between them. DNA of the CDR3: TGCGCCAGCAGCCAGGACTCAGGGGCTGGGGCCAACGTCCTGACTTTC. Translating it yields CASSQDSGAGANVLTF.

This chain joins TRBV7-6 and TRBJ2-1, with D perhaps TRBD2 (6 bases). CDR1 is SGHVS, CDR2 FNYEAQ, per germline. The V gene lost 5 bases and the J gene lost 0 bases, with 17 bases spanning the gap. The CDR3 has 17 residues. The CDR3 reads CASSPLLASSSYNEQFF. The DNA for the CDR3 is TGTGCCAGCAGCCCGCTACTAGCTTCGAGCTCCTACAATGAGCAGTTCTTC. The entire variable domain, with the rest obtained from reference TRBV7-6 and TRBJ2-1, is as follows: GAGVSQSPRYKVTKRGQDVALRCDPISGHVSLYWYRQALGQGPEFLTYFNYEAQQDKSGLPNDRFSAERPEGSISTLTIQRTEQRDSAMYRCASSPLLASSSYNEQFFGPGTRLTVL.

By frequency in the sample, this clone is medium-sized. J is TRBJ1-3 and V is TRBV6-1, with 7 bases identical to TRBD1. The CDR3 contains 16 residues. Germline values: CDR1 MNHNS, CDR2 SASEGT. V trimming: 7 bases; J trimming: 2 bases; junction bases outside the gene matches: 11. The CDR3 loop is CASTQGGQAAGNTIYF. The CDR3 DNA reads TGTGCCAGCACCCAGGGGGGGCAAGCGGCTGGAAACACCATATATTTT.

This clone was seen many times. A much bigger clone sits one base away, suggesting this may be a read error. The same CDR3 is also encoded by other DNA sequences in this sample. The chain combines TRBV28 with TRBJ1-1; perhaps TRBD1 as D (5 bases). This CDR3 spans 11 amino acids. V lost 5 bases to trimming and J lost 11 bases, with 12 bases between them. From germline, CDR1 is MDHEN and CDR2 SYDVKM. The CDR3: CASSRQRRAFF. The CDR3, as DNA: TGTGCCAGCAGTAGACAGAGACGTGCTTTCTTT.

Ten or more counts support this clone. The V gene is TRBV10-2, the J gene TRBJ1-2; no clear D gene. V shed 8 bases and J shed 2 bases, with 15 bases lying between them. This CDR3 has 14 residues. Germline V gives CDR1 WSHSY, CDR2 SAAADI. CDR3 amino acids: CASSFDGYNYGYTF. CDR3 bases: TGCGCCAGCTCCTTTGACGGATACAACTATGGCTACACCTTC.

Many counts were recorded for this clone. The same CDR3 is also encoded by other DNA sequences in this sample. CDR3: CASSLGGTQYF. In DNA form, the CDR3 reads TGCGCCAGCTCTTTGGGAGGTACGCAGTATTTT. The chain has TRBV10-1 and TRBJ2-3; TRBD2 is a possible D gene (6 bases). Trimming removed 8 bases from V and 8 bases from J, with 11 bases in between. The CDR3 is 11 amino acids. Per germline, CDR1 WNHNN and CDR2 SYGVQD (reference sequence).